Included here is one T cell receptor (beta chain) sequence, with context. The antigen it binds to is not known. There are no base qualities to consult, and no much larger clone falls within one base. The receptor library was made with the immunoSEQ multiplex PCR assay. T cell repertoires were profiled by deep sequencing of rearranged TCR beta loci, alongside multiparametric flow cytometry. Held by TCRdb, this immuneACCESS table contains in-frame sequences only and omits some clones. Under half of the omission traces to an unresolved V gene where checked; the cause of the rest is unknown. Counted in this sample were tens of thousands of clones; over 75% of them appeared once. The ten largest clones add up to around a quarter of the sample. The junction shows trimming of 4 bases on V and 1 base on J, plus 14 bases between the germline ends. CDR1 and CDR2, per the germline V gene (reference sequence), are PRHDT and FYEKMQ. The CDR3 measures 15 amino acids from cysteine to phenylalanine. Solely the CDR3 DNA is kept, with 45 bases framed from the first base.

This entry is derived from a study of lymphopenia after photon versus proton radiotherapy (dated by TCRdb to between 2017 and 2020). Some background on the complete study: In patients with gastrointestinal tumors who developed high-grade lymphopenia, the study compared the immunological effects of photon radiation therapy with those of proton radiation therapy. A cohort of some 21 patients with gastrointestinal tumors who received either photon or proton therapy and subsequently developed lymphopenia was included. The goal of the study was to describe how the two radiation modalities differ in their effects on the immune system.

The investigation overall reported the following: The authors looked at the survival association only in patients who died, and they framed better survival with proton therapy as a possibility rather than a demonstrated result. After the lymphocyte count nadir, oligoclonal expansion, especially of CD8+ Temra cells, was observed in photon-treated repertoires, and the drop in diversity was driven by this expansion. Across the cohort, a larger post-nadir drop in TCR diversity was inversely correlated with overall survival time among patients who died. During treatment, patients who received photon therapy lost naive T cells and TCR diversity and gained effector/memory populations, whereas patients who received proton therapy remained relatively stable.

The source is a woman aged 70 to 79 with pancreatic cancer. Material: peripheral blood, obtained from a patient treated with proton-based radiotherapy. The rearrangement combines TRBV13 with TRBJ2-7; the D gene is perhaps TRBD1, from 5 matching bases. For the CDR3, the sequence is CASSSYSAGSYEQYF. The DNA is as follows: TGTGCCAGCAGCTCTTACTCGGCAGGGTCCTACGAGCAGTACTTC.